Each of the 8 T cell receptor beta chains below was sequenced from the same sample in a study of T cell responses to AZD1222 COVID-19 vaccine. Libraries were prepared by immunoSEQ multiplex PCR; TCRdb keeps only in-frame clonotypes and omits some of them. The data show more than 95,000 clones, 88% seen once. The source material was peripheral blood, sampled on day 0 of AZD1222 vaccination. Source of these receptors: an adult in good health.

This chain connects TRBV7-2 to TRBJ1-4; possibly TRBD1 for D (6 bases). This CDR3 has 14 amino acids. Trimming cost V 3 bases and J 3 bases, with 8 bases left between them. Germline assignment: CDR1 SGHTA and CDR2 FQGNSA. CDR3: CASSFTGSNEKLFF. The DNA of the CDR3 is TGTGCCAGCAGCTTCACAGGGTCTAATGAAAAACTGTTTTTT.

The chain has TRBV28 and TRBJ2-1; TRBD2 matches at 10 bases. With 4 bases clipped from V and 5 bases from J, the junction kept 8 bases outside the gene matches. From germline, CDR1 is MDHEN and CDR2 SYDVKM. The CDR3 runs to 16 residues. CDR3 sequence: CASSSLAGGLDNEQFF. CDR3 sequence (DNA): TGTGCCAGCAGTTCCTTAGCGGGAGGCCTTGACAATGAGCAGTTCTTC.

Only one count was recorded for this clone. This rearrangement joins TRBV6-5 to TRBJ1-3; D uncertain. Trimming cost V 7 bases and J 10 bases, with 17 bases left between them. The length of the CDR3 is 13 residues. Germline lookup yields CDR1 MNHEY and CDR2 SVGAGI. The chain's CDR3 is CASIKKAGGTIYF. CDR3 in DNA: TGTGCCAGCATCAAGAAGGCAGGCGGGACCATATATTTT.

This rearrangement joins TRBV19 to TRBJ2-6, with TRBD2 matching over 8 bases. The germline V gene encodes CDR1 LNHDA and CDR2 SQIVND (reference sequence). The junction had 11 bases not matched to a gene; V was cut back by 4 bases and J by 0 bases. This CDR3 has 19 amino acids. CDR3 bases: TGTGCCAGTAGTACACAGCGGGAGCGGCTCGTCTCTGGGGCCAACGTCCTGACTTTC. Its protein is CASSTQRERLVSGANVLTF.

The chain has TRBV29-1 and TRBJ2-3, with TRBD1 identical over 9 bases. The CDR3 extends over 20 amino acids. CDR1 SQVTM and CDR2 ANQGSEA come from the germline V gene. The ends lost 1 base at V and 3 bases at J; junction bases unmatched: 20. The DNA for the CDR3 is TGCAGCGTTGAAGGGATTGGGACAGGGACAAGCAATTTTGTTACAGATACGCAGTATTTT. Amino acid sequence: CSVEGIGTGTSNFVTDTQYF.

This clone was found a few times. The chain has TRBV21-1 and TRBJ2-2; the table assigns TRBD1, which was not confirmed against the DNA. TRBV21-1 is labeled a pseudogene. This CDR3 is built from 15 residues. CDR3 sequence reads: CASSPRQGLTGELFF. The CDR3 region has the DNA TGTGCCAGCAGCCCCCGACAGGGATTGACCGGGGAGCTGTTTTTT.

This clone has just a few counts. This chain joins TRBV5-1 and TRBJ1-1, with D possibly TRBD1 on 5 matching bases. V lost 6 bases and J 0 bases, leaving 9 bases between the germline ends. CDR3 length: 13 amino acids. Germline-derived CDR1 and CDR2 are SGHRS and YFSETQ. The chain's CDR3 is CASTGTVNTEAFF. CDR3 DNA sequence: TGCGCCAGCACCGGGACTGTGAACACTGAAGCTTTCTTT.

The gene calls are TRBV29-1 and TRBJ1-4; 8 nucleotides align to TRBD1. Germline-derived CDR1 and CDR2 are SQVTM and ANQGSEA. There are 15 residues in the CDR3. The J segment lost 4 bases and the V segment lost 4 bases, leaving 8 bases of the junction unmatched. The DNA for the CDR3 is TGCAGCGTTGCCCACGGGACAGGAGATAATGAAAAACTGTTTTTT. Amino acids: CSVAHGTGDNEKLFF.